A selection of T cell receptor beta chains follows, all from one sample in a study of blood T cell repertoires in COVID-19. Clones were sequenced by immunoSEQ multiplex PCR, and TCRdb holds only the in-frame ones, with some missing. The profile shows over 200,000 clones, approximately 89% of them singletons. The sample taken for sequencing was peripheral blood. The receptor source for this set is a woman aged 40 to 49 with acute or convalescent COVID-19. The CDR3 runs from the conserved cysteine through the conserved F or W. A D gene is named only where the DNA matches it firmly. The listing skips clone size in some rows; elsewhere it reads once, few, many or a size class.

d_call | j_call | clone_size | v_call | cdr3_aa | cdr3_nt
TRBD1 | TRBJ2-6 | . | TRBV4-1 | CASSQTGESGANVLTF | TGCGCCAGCAGCCAAACAGGGGAGTCTGGGGCCAACGTCCTGACTTTC
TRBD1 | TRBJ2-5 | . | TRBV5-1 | CASSTGQGIQETQYF | TGCGCCAGCTCCACTGGACAGGGAATTCAAGAGACCCAGTACTTC
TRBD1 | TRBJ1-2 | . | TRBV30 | CAWSVSGGTYGYTF | TGTGCCTGGAGTGTGTCAGGGGGGACCTATGGCTACACCTTC
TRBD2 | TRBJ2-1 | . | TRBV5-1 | CASSSGLAGGNEQFF | TGCGCCAGCAGTTCGGGACTAGCGGGGGGAAATGAGCAGTTCTTC
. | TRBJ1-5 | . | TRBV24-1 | CATSDSSYGAANQPQHF | TGTGCCACCAGTGATTCGTCTTACGGTGCCGCTAATCAGCCCCAGCATTTT
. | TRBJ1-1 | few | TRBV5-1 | CASSWTDPRNTEAFF | TGCGCCAGCAGCTGGACAGACCCTCGGAACACTGAAGCTTTCTTT
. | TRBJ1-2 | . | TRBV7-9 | CASSQTGNYGYTF | TGTGCCAGCAGCCAAACAGGGAACTATGGCTACACCTTC
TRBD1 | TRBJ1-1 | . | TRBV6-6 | CASSSQTGVSTEAFF | TGTGCCAGCAGTTCGCAAACAGGGGTTAGCACTGAAGCTTTCTTT
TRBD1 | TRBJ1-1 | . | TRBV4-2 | CASSHDGQGNTEAFF | TGTGCCAGCAGCCATGACGGACAGGGAAACACTGAAGCTTTCTTT
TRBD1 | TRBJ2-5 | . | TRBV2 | CASGAGTGRETQYF | TGTGCCAGCGGAGCCGGGACAGGGAGAGAGACCCAGTACTTC
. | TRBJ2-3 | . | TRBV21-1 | CASSHRRGGAKDTQYF | TGTGCCAGCAGCCACAGGAGGGGGGGGGCGAAAGATACGCAGTATTTT
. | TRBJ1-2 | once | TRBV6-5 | CASRAADGYTF | TGTGCCAGCAGGGCCGCTGATGGCTACACCTTC
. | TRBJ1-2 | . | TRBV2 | CASSEGSGRMGHGYTF | TGTGCCAGCAGTGAAGGGTCTGGCAGGATGGGGCATGGCTACACCTTC
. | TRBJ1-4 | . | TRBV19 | CASRDRPNEKLFF | TGTGCCAGTAGGGACAGACCTAATGAAAAACTGTTTTTT
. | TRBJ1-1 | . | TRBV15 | CATSRDFLAASTEAFF | TGTGCCACCAGCAGAGATTTCTTGGCAGCGAGCACTGAAGCTTTCTTT
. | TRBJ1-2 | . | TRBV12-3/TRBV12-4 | CASSLSENYGYTF | TGTGCCAGCAGTCTCAGTGAAAACTATGGCTACACCTTC
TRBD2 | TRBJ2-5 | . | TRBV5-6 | CASSAGGPTQETQYF | TGTGCCAGCAGCGCGGGGGGCCCTACGCAAGAGACCCAGTACTTC
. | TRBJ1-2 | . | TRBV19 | CASRVPLQDYGYTF | TGTGCCAGTAGGGTTCCGCTACAGGACTATGGCTACACCTTC
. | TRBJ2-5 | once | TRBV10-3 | CAISSRTQETQYF | TGTGCCATCAGCAGTCGAACCCAAGAGACCCAGTACTTC
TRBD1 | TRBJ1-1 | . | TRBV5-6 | CASSFLGQENTEAFF | TGTGCCAGCAGCTTTTTAGGACAGGAGAACACTGAAGCTTTCTTT
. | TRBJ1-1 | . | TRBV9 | CASRGATEAFF | TGTGCCAGCAGGGGGGCTACTGAAGCTTTCTTT
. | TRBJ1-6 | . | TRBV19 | CASNGGGDNSPLHF | TGTGCCAGTAATGGGGGAGGCGATAATTCACCCCTCCACTTT
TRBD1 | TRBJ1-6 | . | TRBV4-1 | CASSRTSRDSNSPLHF | TGCGCCAGCAGCCGAACCTCCCGGGACAGCAATTCACCCCTCCACTTT
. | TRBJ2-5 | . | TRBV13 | CASSSGQQETQYF | TGTGCCAGCAGCTCAGGACAGCAAGAGACCCAGTACTTC
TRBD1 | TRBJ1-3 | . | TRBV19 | CASSLPGQGRLGNTIYF | TGTGCCAGTAGTCTCCCGGGACAGGGAAGGCTTGGAAACACCATATATTTT
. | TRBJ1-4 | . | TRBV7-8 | CASSEEGAPKEKLFF | TGTGCCAGCAGCGAAGAAGGGGCGCCGAAGGAAAAACTGTTTTTT
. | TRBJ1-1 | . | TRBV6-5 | CASSSITVNTEAFF | TGTGCCAGCAGTAGTATAACAGTGAACACTGAAGCTTTCTTT
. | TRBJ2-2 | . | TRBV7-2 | CASRGTGNTGELFF | TGTGCCAGCCGGGGGACTGGTAACACCGGGGAGCTGTTTTTT
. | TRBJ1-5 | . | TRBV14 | CASSRDFNQPQHF | TGTGCCAGCAGCCGGGACTTCAATCAGCCCCAGCATTTT
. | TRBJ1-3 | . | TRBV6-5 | CASEIGVSGNTIYF | TGTGCCAGCGAGATCGGAGTCTCTGGAAACACCATATATTTT
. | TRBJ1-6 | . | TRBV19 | CASSILRDSPLHF | TGTGCCAGTAGTATCCTACGGGATTCACCCCTCCACTTT
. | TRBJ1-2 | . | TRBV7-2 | CASSLGRGRTHYGYTF | TGTGCCAGCAGCTTAGGGAGGGGTCGGACTCACTATGGCTACACCTTC
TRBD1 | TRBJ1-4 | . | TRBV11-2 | CASSKGGYEKLFF | TGTGCCAGCAGCAAAGGGGGCTACGAAAAACTGTTTTTT
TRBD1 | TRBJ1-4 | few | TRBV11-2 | CASSQTGGGNEKLFF | TGTGCCAGCAGCCAAACAGGGGGGGGAAATGAAAAACTGTTTTTT
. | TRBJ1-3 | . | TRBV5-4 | CASSNGPMEAESGNTIYF | TGTGCCAGCAGCAACGGACCGATGGAGGCTGAATCTGGAAACACCATATATTTT
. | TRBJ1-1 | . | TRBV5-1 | CASSSGTMNTEAFF | TGCGCCAGCAGCTCCGGGACAATGAACACTGAAGCTTTCTTT
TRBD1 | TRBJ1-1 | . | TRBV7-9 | CAAGDRVYTEAFF | TGTGCCGCCGGAGACAGGGTATATACTGAAGCTTTCTTT
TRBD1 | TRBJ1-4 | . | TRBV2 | CASRGQGASEKLFF | TGTGCCAGCAGAGGACAGGGGGCAAGCGAAAAACTGTTTTTT
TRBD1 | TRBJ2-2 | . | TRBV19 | CASSTDYRQGRTGELFF | TGTGCCAGTAGTACCGATTATAGACAGGGGAGGACCGGGGAGCTGTTTTTT
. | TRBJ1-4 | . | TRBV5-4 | CASSFLTNEKLFF | TGTGCCAGCAGCTTCTTAACTAATGAAAAACTGTTTTTT
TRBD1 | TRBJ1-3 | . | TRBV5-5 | CASSFDRASSGNTIYF | TGTGCCAGCAGCTTCGACAGGGCCTCCTCTGGAAACACCATATATTTT
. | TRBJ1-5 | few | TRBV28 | CASSIGGMSNQPQHF | TGTGCCAGCAGTATAGGGGGAATGAGCAATCAGCCCCAGCATTTT
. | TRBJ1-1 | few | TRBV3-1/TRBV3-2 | CASSLGGGVNTEAFF | TGTGCCAGCAGCCTCGGCGGGGGGGTAAACACTGAAGCTTTCTTT
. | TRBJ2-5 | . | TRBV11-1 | CASSPRRGGQETQYF | TGTGCCAGCAGCCCGAGGAGGGGAGGCCAAGAGACCCAGTACTTC
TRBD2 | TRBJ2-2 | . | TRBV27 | CASRRGGAGSKDTGELFF | TGTGCCAGCAGGCGCGGGGGGGCCGGATCAAAGGACACCGGGGAGCTGTTTTTT
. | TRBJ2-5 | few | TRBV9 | CASSVGTIQETQYF | TGTGCCAGCAGCGTCGGGACAATCCAAGAGACCCAGTACTTC
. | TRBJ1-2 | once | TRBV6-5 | CASSYSGFDGYTF | TGTGCCAGCAGTTACTCCGGGTTCGATGGCTACACCTTC
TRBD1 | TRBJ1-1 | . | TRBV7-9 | CASSGTGTGKFSEAFF | TGTGCCAGCAGCGGGACCGGGACAGGGAAATTTTCTGAAGCTTTCTTT
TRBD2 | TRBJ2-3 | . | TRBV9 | CASSVDLAGVTDTQYF | TGTGCCAGCAGCGTAGATCTAGCGGGAGTCACAGATACGCAGTATTTT
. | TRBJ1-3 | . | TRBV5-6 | CASRPQGPGNTIYF | TGTGCCAGCAGGCCGCAGGGTCCTGGAAACACCATATATTTT
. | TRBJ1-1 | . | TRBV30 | CAWREDRVITEAFF | TGTGCCTGGAGAGAAGACAGAGTCATCACTGAAGCTTTCTTT
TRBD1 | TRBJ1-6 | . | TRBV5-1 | CASSLTGTAYNSPLHF | TGCGCCAGCAGCTTGACTGGGACAGCCTATAATTCACCCCTCCACTTT
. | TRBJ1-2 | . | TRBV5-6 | CASSTTGNYGYTF | TGTGCCAGCAGCACGACGGGAAACTATGGCTACACCTTC